This is a list of T cell receptor beta chains from one sample in a study of vaccination and CD4 T cells after COVID-19. No cognate antigen is known for these TCRs. TCRdb itself ran the PCR reads through MiXCR, one entry per CDR3 protein. There are 15,000 to 20,000 distinct CDR3 sequences in the sample; around 50% occur only once, and roughly 12% lies in the top ten. Specimen: cultured CD4+ T cells from blood. These receptors all come from a human donor with COVID-19. Each CDR3 is given with its conserved first and last residue. A D gene is named only where the DNA matches it firmly. The size entry is marked missing in some rows and otherwise reads once, few, many or a size class.

.	.	TRBJ1-5	TRBV20-1	TGCAGTGCTAGGTCTTCCAGGGGTCGCAATCAGCCCCAGCATTTT	CSARSSRGRNQPQHF
.	.	TRBJ1-2	TRBV12-3/TRBV12-4	TGTGCCAGCAGTTTATTAAGCCTCTATGGCTACACCTTC	CASSLLSLYGYTF
.	.	TRBJ1-1	TRBV6-1	TGTGCCAGCAGTCAGGGACGGCCAGGAGCCCTACCTCCGAACACTGAAGCTTTCTTT	CASSQGRPGALPPNTEAFF
few	.	TRBJ2-5	TRBV24-1	TGTGCCACCAGTGAGAGGGGGAGAGAGACCCAGTACTTC	CATSERGRETQYF
once	TRBD1	TRBJ1-1	TRBV28	TGTGCCAGCAGTCCCGGGACAGGGAGAGCTTTCTTT	CASSPGTGRAFF
.	.	TRBJ2-3	TRBV12-3/TRBV12-4	TGTGCCAGCAGGCCCGACAGGTGGGTGGGCACAGATACGCAGTATTTT	CASRPDRWVGTDTQYF
.	TRBD2	TRBJ2-1	TRBV20-1	TGCAGTGCCACCCCCCCCCAGGGACTAGCCACGGATGAGCAGTTCTTC	CSATPPQGLATDEQFF
.	.	TRBJ1-1	TRBV20-1	TGCAGTGCTAGAGTGTCAGGGTTGGTGGCTGAAGCTTTCTTT	CSARVSGLVAEAFF
.	.	TRBJ2-5	TRBV20-1	TGCAGTGCTAGGCTCGGGACACCACCGGAGACCCAGTACTTC	CSARLGTPPETQYF
.	TRBD2	TRBJ2-5	TRBV19	TGTGCCAGTAGTCCAATCCGAGCGGGGGGGCGAGAAGAGACCCAGTACTTC	CASSPIRAGGREETQYF
.	.	TRBJ2-2	TRBV11-3	TGTGCCAGCAGCTCCCCAAGGAGCGGGGAGCTGTTTTTT	CASSSPRSGELFF
few	.	TRBJ1-2	TRBV2	TGTGCCAGCAGGGACAGCAACTATGGCTACACCTTC	CASRDSNYGYTF
.	.	TRBJ1-5	TRBV7-3	TGTGCCAGCAGCTCAAAGGGGGGACAGCCCCAGCATTTT	CASSSKGGQPQHF
.	TRBD2	TRBJ2-7	TRBV19	TGTGCCAGCCGTAAAGCGGGGGAGGCTTCCTACGAGCAGTACTTC	CASRKAGEASYEQYF
.	.	TRBJ2-7	TRBV10-3	TGTGCCATCAGTGAGTTTCAGGGCTACTCCTACGAGCAGTACTTC	CAISEFQGYSYEQYF
few	.	TRBJ1-2	TRBV2	TGTGCCGGGACGGAAGGGGGGTTACGTGGCTACACCTTC	CAGTEGGLRGYTF
few	.	TRBJ1-5	TRBV29-1	TGCAGCGTTGGATCCGGCGGTCAGCCCCAGCATTTT	CSVGSGGQPQHF
.	.	TRBJ1-1	TRBV23-1	TGCGCCAGCAGTCACCCGGACATCGTGGCGGCTTTCTTT	CASSHPDIVAAFF
few	.	TRBJ1-1	TRBV7-2	TGTGCCAGCAGCAATGGAGGAACTGAAGCTTTCTTT	CASSNGGTEAFF
.	TRBD1	TRBJ1-2	TRBV6-1	TGTGCCAGCAGAGGAGAGGGACAGGGGAACTATGGCTACACCTTC	CASRGEGQGNYGYTF
.	.	TRBJ1-2	TRBV28	TGTGCCAGCAGTTTACGTAACAGGGTGAACTATGGCTACACCTTC	CASSLRNRVNYGYTF
.	.	TRBJ1-5	TRBV12-3/TRBV12-4	TGTGCCAGCAGGACAAATCAGCCCCAGCATTTT	CASRTNQPQHF
.	TRBD1	TRBJ2-7	TRBV10-3	TGTGCCATCAGACCGAGGACAGGGGGAGAGCAGTACTTC	CAIRPRTGGEQYF
few	.	TRBJ1-5	TRBV5-4	TGTGCCAGCAGCCTGGTTGACAGAGGGAATCAGCCCCAGCATTTT	CASSLVDRGNQPQHF
few	TRBD2	TRBJ2-3	TRBV9	TGTGCCAGCAGCGTAGGGGCGGGGGGTGGGGATACGCAGTATTTT	CASSVGAGGGDTQYF
.	.	TRBJ1-2	TRBV6-1	TGTGCCAGCACCAGGGACTCAAACCAGGGTGGCTACACCTTC	CASTRDSNQGGYTF
.	TRBD2	TRBJ2-7	TRBV6-1	TGTGCCAGCCTCCTAGCGGGGGGAACCTACGAGCAGTACTTC	CASLLAGGTYEQYF
.	.	TRBJ1-1	TRBV18	TGTGCCACCACCCTAGACATGAACACTGAAGCTTTCTTT	CATTLDMNTEAFF
once	.	TRBJ2-7	TRBV5-1	TGCGCCAGCAGCTTGGAATCTATAATGGGCAGCAAGCATTACTTC	CASSLESIMGSKHYF
.	.	TRBJ2-6	TRBV15	TGTGCCACCAGCGGAGGGGGGTGGGGCCCCTCTGGGGCCAACGTCCTGACTTTC	CATSGGGWGPSGANVLTF
once	TRBD1	TRBJ2-5	TRBV5-1	TGCGCCAGCAGCTTGGAGGCAGGGGGTGGGGAGACCCAGTACTTC	CASSLEAGGGETQYF
.	.	TRBJ1-4	TRBV7-2	TGTGCCAGCAGCTTAGCGTCGGGGGCGACGGGTGAAAAACTGTTTTTT	CASSLASGATGEKLFF
few	.	TRBJ2-5	TRBV11-3	TGTGCCAGCAGCTTAGACTCGAGGGCTAGGGAGACCCAGTACTTC	CASSLDSRARETQYF
.	TRBD1	TRBJ1-3	TRBV19	TGTGCCAGTAGTATGACCCTGGACAGGGGCTCTGGAAACACCATATATTTT	CASSMTLDRGSGNTIYF
.	TRBD1	TRBJ2-5	TRBV7-9	TGTGCCAGCAGCTTAAGACAGGGGATGGAGACCCAGTACTTC	CASSLRQGMETQYF
.	TRBD1	TRBJ1-1	TRBV19	TGTGCCAGTAGAACAACAGGGGGCGTCACTGAAGCTTTCTTT	CASRTTGGVTEAFF
few	.	TRBJ2-2	TRBV6-1	TGTGCCAGCAGGGGACTAGACAGGGGGGAAGGGACCGGGGAGCTGTTTTTT	CASRGLDRGEGTGELFF
.	.	TRBJ2-1	TRBV21-1	TGTGCCAGCAGCGCACTACCCGACAACGGCAGCTCCTACAATGAGCAGTTCTTC	CASSALPDNGSSYNEQFF
.	TRBD1	TRBJ1-5	TRBV6-1	TGTGCCAGCAGGACCGGACAGGGGTACAATCAGCCCCAGCATTTT	CASRTGQGYNQPQHF
.	TRBD1	TRBJ2-7	TRBV6-5	TGTGCCAGCAGATACGGACAGGGTCGGGAGCAGTACTTC	CASRYGQGREQYF
.	.	TRBJ2-7	TRBV6-1	TGTGCCAGCGGGGCGGGGACCAGTTCCTACGAGCAGTACTTC	CASGAGTSSYEQYF
few	TRBD1	TRBJ1-5	TRBV6-1	TGTGCCAGCAGTGAAGCGGGGACAGGACGCAATCAGCCCCAGCATTTT	CASSEAGTGRNQPQHF
.	TRBD1	TRBJ1-5	TRBV19	TGTGCCAGTTGGGACAGGGCTTATAGCAATCAGCCCCAGCATTTT	CASWDRAYSNQPQHF
.	.	TRBJ1-2	TRBV6-1	TGTGCCAGCAGTAGAGGACAGTTCGGCGGCTACACCTTC	CASSRGQFGGYTF
.	TRBD2	TRBJ2-1	TRBV6-1	TGTGCCAGCAAAACGGAAGGACTAGCCTACAATGAGCAGTTCTTC	CASKTEGLAYNEQFF
few	TRBD1	TRBJ1-2	TRBV6-1	TGTGCCAGCAGGGGACAGCCTGACTATGGCTACACCTTC	CASRGQPDYGYTF
.	TRBD1	TRBJ1-4	TRBV6-1	TGTGCCAGCAGTGAGGGTGACAGGGGTTACGGAACTAATGAAAAACTGTTTTTT	CASSEGDRGYGTNEKLFF
.	TRBD2	TRBJ2-5	TRBV5-1	TGCGCCAGCAGCTTATCTAGCGGGGGGTCAGGTTTTGGAGAGACCCAGTACTTC	CASSLSSGGSGFGETQYF
.	TRBD1	TRBJ2-5	TRBV5-6	TGTGCCAGCAGCTTGTACAGGACAGGGTCTTTCCAAGAGACCCAGTACTTC	CASSLYRTGSFQETQYF
.	TRBD1	TRBJ1-2	TRBV11-2	TGTGCCAGCAGTCAGGGGGAGTTTCCGGGCCACTATGGCTACACCTTC	CASSQGEFPGHYGYTF
.	TRBD1	TRBJ2-7	TRBV7-2	TGTGCCAGCAGCACTGCCGGGACAGGGCCGGGTGAGCAGTACTTC	CASSTAGTGPGEQYF
once	.	TRBJ1-4	TRBV29-1	TGCAGCGTTGTCTCAGCGAATAATGAAAAACTGTTTTTT	CSVVSANNEKLFF
.	.	TRBJ1-2	TRBV2	TGTGCCAGCACGACTGAAAACTATGGCTACACCTTC	CASTTENYGYTF
.	TRBD1	TRBJ2-7	TRBV2	TGTGCCAGCAGTGAAGCACAGGGGGCGATTGGCGAGCAGTACTTC	CASSEAQGAIGEQYF
.	.	TRBJ1-6	TRBV24-1	TGTGCCACCAGTGTTCAGGCGCCGCCCTATAATTCACCCCTCCACTTT	CATSVQAPPYNSPLHF